This record looks at one TCR beta chain sequence and its context. Its antigen remains unidentified. These data belong to a study of cytomegalovirus exposure and HLA in healthy donors. The PCR had 60 Vbeta and 13 Jbeta primers. Only in-frame clones appear in the TCRdb table, and some are missing; sequencing was by immunoSEQ multiplex PCR. The data contain around 90,000 clones, over 60% of them singletons. Regarding the study as a whole: Rare TCR sequences dominated, though some public TCRs recurred in many donors. Among immune exposure information, only CMV serostatus was available. Later analysis associated a missense DCLRE1C variant with TCR beta V- and J-gene trimming.

Per the germline V gene, CDR1 is GTSNPN and CDR2 is SVGIG (reference sequence). The junction had 6 bases not matched to a gene; V was cut back by 0 bases and J by 16 bases. The CDR3 extends over 11 amino acids. The gene calls are TRBV30 and TRBJ2-1; 7 nucleotides align to TRBD2. The source material was PBMCs. The source of this sequence is a boy between 5 and 17 years old in good health and CMV-seropositive. The CDR3 loop is CAWSVLARIFF. The CDR3 DNA reads as TGTGCCTGGAGTGTACTAGCGAGGATCTTCTTC.